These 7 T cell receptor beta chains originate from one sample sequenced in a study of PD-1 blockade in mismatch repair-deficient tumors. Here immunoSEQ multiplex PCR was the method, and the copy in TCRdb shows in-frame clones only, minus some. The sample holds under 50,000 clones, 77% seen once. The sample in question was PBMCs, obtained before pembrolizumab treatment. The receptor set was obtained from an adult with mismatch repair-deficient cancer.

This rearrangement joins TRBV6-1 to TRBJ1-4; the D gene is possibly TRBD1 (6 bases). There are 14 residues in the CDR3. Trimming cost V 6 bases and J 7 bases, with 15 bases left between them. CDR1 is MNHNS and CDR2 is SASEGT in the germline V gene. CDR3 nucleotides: TGTGCCAGCAGGCACAGGGAGGGAGGTGAAAAACTGTTTTTT. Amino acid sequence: CASRHREGGEKLFF.

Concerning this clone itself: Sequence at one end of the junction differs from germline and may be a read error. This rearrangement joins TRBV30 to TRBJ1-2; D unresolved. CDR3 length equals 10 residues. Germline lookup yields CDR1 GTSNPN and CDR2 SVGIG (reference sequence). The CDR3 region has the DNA TGTGCCTGGGGGAGCCTCTCACCAAAATTC. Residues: CAWGSLSPKF.

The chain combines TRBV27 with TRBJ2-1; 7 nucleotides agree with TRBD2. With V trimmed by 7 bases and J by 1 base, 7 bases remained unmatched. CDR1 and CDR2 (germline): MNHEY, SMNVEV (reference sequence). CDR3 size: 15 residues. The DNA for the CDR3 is TGTGCCAGCACGAAGACTAGCACATCCTACAATGAGCAGTTCTTC. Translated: CASTKTSTSYNEQFF.

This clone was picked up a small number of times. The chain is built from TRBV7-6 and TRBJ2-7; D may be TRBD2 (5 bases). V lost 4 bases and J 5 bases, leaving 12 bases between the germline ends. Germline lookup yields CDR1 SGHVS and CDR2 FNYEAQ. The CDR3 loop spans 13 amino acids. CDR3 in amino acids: CASSSDEADEQYF. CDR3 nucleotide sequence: TGTGCCAGCAGCTCCGACGAAGCGGACGAGCAGTACTTC.

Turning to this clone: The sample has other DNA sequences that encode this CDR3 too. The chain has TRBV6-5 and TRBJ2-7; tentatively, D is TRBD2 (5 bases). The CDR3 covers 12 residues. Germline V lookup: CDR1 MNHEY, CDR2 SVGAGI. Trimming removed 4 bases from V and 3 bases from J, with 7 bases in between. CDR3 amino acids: CASSSRGYEQYF. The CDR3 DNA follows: TGTGCCAGCAGTTCTCGGGGCTACGAGCAGTACTTC.

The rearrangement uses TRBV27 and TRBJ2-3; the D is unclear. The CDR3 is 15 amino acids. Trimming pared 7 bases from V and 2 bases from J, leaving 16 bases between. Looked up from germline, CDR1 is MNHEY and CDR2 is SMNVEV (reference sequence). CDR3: CASTPMAAPTDTQYF. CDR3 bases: TGTGCCAGCACCCCAATGGCAGCCCCCACAGATACGCAGTATTTT.

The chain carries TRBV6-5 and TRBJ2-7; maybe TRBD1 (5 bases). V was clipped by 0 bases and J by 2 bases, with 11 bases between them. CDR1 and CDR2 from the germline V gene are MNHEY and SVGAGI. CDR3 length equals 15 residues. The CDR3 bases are TGTGCCAGCAGTTACTCCAACGGACACCCCTACGAGCAGTACTTC. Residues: CASSYSNGHPYEQYF.